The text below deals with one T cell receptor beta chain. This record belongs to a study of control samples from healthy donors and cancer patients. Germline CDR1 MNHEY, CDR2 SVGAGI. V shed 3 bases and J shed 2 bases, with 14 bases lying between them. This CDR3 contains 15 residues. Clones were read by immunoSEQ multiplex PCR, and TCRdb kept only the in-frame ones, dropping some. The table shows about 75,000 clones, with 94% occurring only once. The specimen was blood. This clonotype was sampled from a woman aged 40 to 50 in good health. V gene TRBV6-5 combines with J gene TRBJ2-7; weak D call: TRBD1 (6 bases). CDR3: CASSYGQGLPYEQYF. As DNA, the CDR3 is TGTGCCAGCAGTTATGGGCAGGGGCTACCCTACGAGCAGTACTTC.